This TCR beta chain was sequenced in a study of blood T cell repertoires in COVID-19. The overall study: PBMCs, B-cell-depleted T cells, or T cells were the source of the cDNA or gDNA that made up the material.

Generated by immunoSEQ multiplex PCR, the TCRdb table keeps only in-frame clones and is missing some. The data contain roughly 260,000 clones, about 90% of them seen just once; the ten biggest clones take up under 3%. Seattle enrolled patients during active infection and tracked them longitudinally. Germline V gene lookup returns CDR1 SGHTA and CDR2 FQGTGA. The CDR3 loop spans 15 amino acids. V shed 4 bases and J shed 0 bases, with 11 bases lying between them. This sequence originates from a person under 35 with COVID-19, enrolled during active disease. Specimen: peripheral blood. V gene TRBV7-3 combines with J gene TRBJ2-3, with a weak D call TRBD1 (5 bases). CDR3 sequence reads: CASSSGLSSTDTQYF. In DNA, the CDR3 is TGTGCCAGCAGCTCAGGGCTATCAAGCACAGATACGCAGTATTTT.